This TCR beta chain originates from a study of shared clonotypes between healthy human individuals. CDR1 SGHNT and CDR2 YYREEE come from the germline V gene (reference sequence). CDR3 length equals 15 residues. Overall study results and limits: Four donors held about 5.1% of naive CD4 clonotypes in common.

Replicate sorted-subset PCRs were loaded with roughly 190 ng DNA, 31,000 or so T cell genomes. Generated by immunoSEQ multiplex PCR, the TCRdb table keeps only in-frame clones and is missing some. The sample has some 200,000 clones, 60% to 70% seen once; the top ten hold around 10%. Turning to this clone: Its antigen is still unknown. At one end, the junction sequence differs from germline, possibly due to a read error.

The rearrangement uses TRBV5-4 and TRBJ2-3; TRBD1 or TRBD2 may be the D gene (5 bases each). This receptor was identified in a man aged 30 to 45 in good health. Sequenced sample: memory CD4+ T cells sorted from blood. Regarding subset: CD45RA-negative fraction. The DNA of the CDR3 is TGCGCCAGCAGCCAAGGGACGCCCGGCTATGATACGCAGTATTTT. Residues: CASSQGTPGYDTQYF.